This T cell receptor (beta chain) appears in the sequencing data of a study of OX40 agonist ivuxolimab in advanced cancers. As for the study in general: Age averaged around 54 years (range roughly 23 to 85), and approximately 80% were male.

The ends were cut back, 6 bases at V and 0 bases at J, with 8 bases in the middle. Germline V lookup: CDR1 MNHNY, CDR2 SVGAGI (reference sequence). The CDR3 is 14 amino acids. Data came from immunoSEQ multiplex PCR; TCRdb stores just in-frame clones and leaves some out. The table has 25,000 to 40,000 clones, over 80% seen once. Worth noting for this clone: Its antigen remains unknown.

Patients were ruled out by autoimmune disease history or systemic immunosuppression. Blood specimens came from baseline, cycle 4 day 1, and cycle 7 day 1. Findings and limits, study-wide: The specificity for antigen of the expanded peripheral T cells was not determined.

This receptor was obtained from an adult with an advanced solid tumor such as melanoma, head and neck, liver or kidney cancer. J is TRBJ1-4 and V is TRBV6-6; D gene ambiguous. The specimen comprised CD4+ or CD8+ T cells sorted from blood, sampled in a trial of the OX40 agonist ivuxolimab. DNA of the CDR3: TGTGCCAGCAGGGACTTCACAACTAATGAAAAACTGTTTTTT. Its translation is CASRDFTTNEKLFF.